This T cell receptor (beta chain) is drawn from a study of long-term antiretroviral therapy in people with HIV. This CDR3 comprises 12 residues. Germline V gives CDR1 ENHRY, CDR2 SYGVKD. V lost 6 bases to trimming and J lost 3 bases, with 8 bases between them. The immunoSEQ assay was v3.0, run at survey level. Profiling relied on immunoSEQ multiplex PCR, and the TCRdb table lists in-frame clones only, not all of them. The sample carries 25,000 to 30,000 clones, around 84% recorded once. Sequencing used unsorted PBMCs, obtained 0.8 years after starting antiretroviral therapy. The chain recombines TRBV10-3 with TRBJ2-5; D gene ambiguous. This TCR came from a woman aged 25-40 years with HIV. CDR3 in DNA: TGTGCCATCAGGGGCGACGAAGAGACCCAGTACTTC. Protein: CAIRGDEETQYF.